This is a list of T cell receptor beta chains from one sample in a study of cytomegalovirus exposure and HLA in healthy donors. Using immunoSEQ multiplex PCR, the repertoire was profiled, and TCRdb retains in-frame clones only, with some absent. The table records 100,000 to 120,000 clones, around 80% of them present only once. The sample taken for sequencing was PBMCs. The receptor source for this set is a young man in good health and CMV-seronegative. Both conserved end residues are part of each CDR3. Fields, in order: clone size, D gene, V gene, J gene, CDR3 protein, CDR3 DNA. The D gene is left open where the match is weak. Expanded clones get a size class; other rows say once, few or many, or leave the size out.

-	-	TRBV30	TRBJ1-1	CAWSLGGTEAFF	TGTGCCTGGAGTTTGGGGGGCACTGAAGCTTTCTTT
-	-	TRBV28	TRBJ1-1	CASSPSTGNTEAFF	TGTGCCAGCAGTCCGTCGACTGGGAACACTGAAGCTTTCTTT
-	TRBD2	TRBV28	TRBJ2-7	CASSLTAGVTYEQYF	TGTGCCAGCAGTTTGACTGCGGGAGTAACCTACGAGCAGTACTTC
-	TRBD2	TRBV5-1	TRBJ2-1	CASSAGLAGGRNEQFF	TGCGCCAGCAGCGCGGGACTAGCGGGCGGCCGCAATGAGCAGTTCTTC
few	TRBD1	TRBV6-1	TRBJ1-2	CASGIVPGQGEGYTF	TGTGCCAGCGGCATTGTACCGGGACAGGGGGAAGGCTACACCTTC
many	-	TRBV5-1	TRBJ1-2	CASSLAGTNYGYTF	TGCGCCAGCAGCCTAGCCGGGACTAACTATGGCTACACCTTC
once	-	TRBV7-2	TRBJ1-1	CASSNTWTVNTEAFF	TGTGCCAGCAGTAACACTTGGACAGTAAACACTGAAGCTTTCTTT
once	-	TRBV19	TRBJ2-3	CASSIRDTTSSTDTQYF	TGTGCCAGTAGTATAAGGGACACGACATCTAGCACAGATACGCAGTATTTT
-	-	TRBV7-2	TRBJ1-2	CASSLARGYTF	TGTGCCAGCAGCTTAGCGCGAGGCTACACCTTC
-	TRBD2	TRBV18	TRBJ2-2	CASSPPLREGLAGELFF	TGTGCCAGCTCACCACCCTTGCGGGAGGGCCTCGCCGGGGAGCTGTTTTTT
-	-	TRBV7-2	TRBJ2-3	CASSPWDIASTDTQYF	TGTGCCAGCAGCCCCTGGGACATAGCTAGCACAGATACGCAGTATTTT
-	-	TRBV2	TRBJ1-1	CASSVQADKAFF	TGTGCCAGCAGTGTCCAGGCCGACAAAGCTTTCTTT
-	-	TRBV25-1	TRBJ2-2	CASRYEVGELFF	TGTGCCAGCAGGTACGAGGTCGGGGAGCTGTTTTTT
-	-	TRBV28	TRBJ1-1	CASSLYDLGTEAFF	TGTGCCAGCAGTTTATATGACTTGGGCACTGAAGCTTTCTTT
-	-	TRBV27	TRBJ1-5	CASSLFGGSQPQHF	TGTGCCAGCAGTTTATTTGGGGGCTCTCAGCCCCAGCATTTT
-	-	TRBV19	TRBJ2-5	CASSVQETQYF	TGTGCCAGTAGTGTACAAGAGACCCAGTACTTC
-	-	TRBV6-5	TRBJ1-5	CASSRTGLSNQPQHF	TGTGCCAGCAGCCGAACAGGGCTAAGCAATCAGCCCCAGCATTTT
-	-	TRBV6-1	TRBJ2-7	CASSVRHEQYF	TGTGCCAGCAGTGTTCGTCACGAGCAGTACTTC
-	-	TRBV9	TRBJ2-1	CASSAHRDEQFF	TGTGCCAGCAGCGCCCATCGGGATGAGCAGTTCTTC
-	TRBD1	TRBV19	TRBJ2-2	CASKRQGTTGELFF	TGTGCCAGTAAGAGACAGGGGACCACCGGGGAGCTGTTTTTT
-	-	TRBV6-5	TRBJ1-2	CASRLGGGYYGYTF	TGTGCCAGCAGACTTGGGGGGGGCTACTATGGCTACACCTTC
-	-	TRBV11-1	TRBJ1-1	CASSLGLRGTEAFF	TGTGCCAGCAGCCTAGGGCTCCGAGGCACTGAAGCTTTCTTT
-	-	TRBV6-4	TRBJ1-1	CASSPVGGLDTEAFF	TGTGCCAGCAGTCCCGTAGGGGGTTTGGACACTGAAGCTTTCTTT
-	TRBD1	TRBV18	TRBJ1-2	CASSPPDRYYGYTF	TGTGCCAGCTCACCACCGGACAGGTATTATGGCTACACCTTC
-	-	TRBV9	TRBJ1-2	CASSARTARRGYTF	TGTGCCAGCAGCGCGCGGACAGCCCGGAGGGGCTACACCTTC
-	TRBD2	TRBV27	TRBJ2-7	CASRTGLVSYEQYF	TGTGCCAGCAGGACGGGACTAGTGTCCTACGAGCAGTACTTC
-	-	TRBV7-9	TRBJ1-1	CSSSPQGSEAFF	TGTTCCAGCAGTCCTCAGGGGAGTGAAGCTTTCTTT
few	TRBD1	TRBV6-1	TRBJ1-1	CASVRVQGGAEAFF	TGTGCCAGTGTTCGAGTACAGGGGGGTGCTGAAGCTTTCTTT
-	-	TRBV19	TRBJ2-7	CASTGIYDEQYF	TGTGCCAGTACGGGTATTTACGACGAGCAGTACTTC